One sample yielded the 22 T cell receptor beta chains listed below, sequenced in a study of shared clonotypes between healthy human individuals. Measured with immunoSEQ multiplex PCR; TCRdb has only the in-frame clones, and not every one. The sample holds roughly 2.1 million clones, just over 90% seen once. Naive CD8 cells lacked CD45RO, underwent positive selection for CCR7 and left out terminally differentiated effector memory CD45RA+ cells. The sample was naive CD8+ T cells from PBMCs. The receptors come from a young man in good health. Some clones in this sample may be carry-over from other donors' samples.

V is TRBV15 and J is TRBJ2-5; possible D gene TRBD2, 6 bases. The germline gives CDR1 LNHNV, CDR2 YYDKDF (reference sequence). The CDR3 loop spans 16 amino acids. The V gene lost 8 bases and the J gene lost 3 bases, with 22 bases spanning the gap. The CDR3 region is CATSHDPSGVKETQYF. The CDR3 bases are TGTGCCACCTCCCACGACCCCTCGGGGGTAAAAGAGACCCAGTACTTC.

The J gene is TRBJ2-5, the V gene TRBV5-6, with 7 bases that match TRBD1. Germline values: CDR1 SGHDT, CDR2 YYEEEE. The CDR3 runs to 15 residues. V lost 0 bases to trimming and J lost 4 bases; unmatched junction nucleotides: 6. CDR3 DNA: TGTGCCAGCAGCTTGGTAGGGGGCCGTGTAGAGACCCAGTACTTC. This translates into CASSLVGGRVETQYF.

About this clone itself: This sample also contains other DNA sequences that code for the same CDR3. This chain joins TRBV4-3 and TRBJ2-1; 11 bases line up with TRBD2. The germline V gene has CDR1 LGHNA and CDR2 YSLEER. J lost 4 bases, V lost 3 bases, and 2 bases had no gene match. The CDR3 totals 15 residues. CDR3 coding DNA: TGCGCCAGCAGCCAGGGACTAGCGGATTACAATGAGCAGTTCTTC. Its protein is CASSQGLADYNEQFF.

The sample holds one count of this clone. The chain joins TRBV7-3 to TRBJ1-2; D uncertain. The CDR3 runs 13 residues. The V end was cut by 2 bases, the J end by 8 bases, with 12 bases between. The germline V gene has CDR1 SGHTA and CDR2 FQGTGA. CDR3 amino acids: CASSLLGRRGYTF. CDR3 sequence (DNA): TGTGCCAGCAGCTTATTAGGGAGAAGAGGCTACACCTTC.

The V and J genes are TRBV5-4 and TRBJ2-1; TRBD2 matches 11 bases. This CDR3 comprises 16 residues. With 5 bases clipped from V and 4 bases from J, the junction kept 8 bases outside the gene matches. Germline CDR1 and CDR2: SGHNT and YYREEE (reference sequence). The CDR3 DNA follows: TGTGCCAGCAGGCGTTTAGCGGGAGGGCAGTACAATGAGCAGTTCTTC. Protein sequence: CASRRLAGGQYNEQFF.

The rearrangement joins TRBV27 to TRBJ2-7, with D possibly matching TRBD1 (5 bases). Germline CDR1 MNHEY, CDR2 SMNVEV (reference sequence). The CDR3 totals 15 residues. Trimming pared 2 bases from V and 3 bases from J, leaving 14 bases between. The CDR3 bases are TGTGCCAGCAGTTTAATTATGTCAGGGTTCTACGAGCAGTACTTC. It is translated as CASSLIMSGFYEQYF.

This clone was recorded only once. The chain joins TRBV7-6 to TRBJ1-4; a weak D match, TRBD1 (5 bases). Germline V gives CDR1 SGHVS, CDR2 FNYEAQ. The CDR3 has 16 residues. Trimming took off 5 bases at V and 2 bases at J, with 15 bases between the two ends. The DNA of the CDR3 is TGTGCCAGCAGCCGAAGACAGTTCGGGACTAATGAAAAACTGTTTTTT. It yields the protein CASSRRQFGTNEKLFF.

The chain combines TRBV6-1 with TRBJ2-2, with TRBD1 matching over 8 bases. Germline lookup yields CDR1 MNHNS and CDR2 SASEGT. This CDR3 is built from 15 residues. The V gene end was trimmed by 8 bases and the J gene end by 5 bases; junction bases not matched to a gene: 10. CDR3 residues: CASAADRVRTGELFF. In DNA, the CDR3 is TGTGCCAGCGCCGCGGACAGGGTGAGGACCGGGGAGCTGTTTTTT.

A note on this clone: The same CDR3 can be traced to other DNA sequences in this sample. The rearrangement joins TRBV27 to TRBJ2-7, with TRBD1 as a possible D gene (6 bases). This CDR3 has 13 amino acids. Germline lookup yields CDR1 MNHEY and CDR2 SMNVEV (reference sequence). Between the trimmed V and J ends, which lost 3 bases and 2 bases, there was a span of 8 bases. DNA of the CDR3: TGTGCCAGCAGTTTGGGGGCAACCTACGAGCAGTACTTC. It encodes CASSLGATYEQYF.

This sequence joins TRBV9 and TRBJ1-3; tentative D call: TRBD1 (5 bases). Germline V lookup: CDR1 SGDLS, CDR2 YYNGEE. V lost 0 bases and J 2 bases, leaving 12 bases between the germline ends. The CDR3 is 16 amino acids. The CDR3 spells CASSVDGEGTGNTIYF. The CDR3 DNA reads TGTGCCAGCAGCGTAGACGGGGAGGGGACTGGAAACACCATATATTTT.

The chain recombines TRBV5-3 with TRBJ2-1; D remains ambiguous. TRBV5-3 is noted as an ORF with a role that remains uncertain. The CDR3 runs 11 residues. V was trimmed by 0 bases and J by 16 bases, leaving 11 bases between them. The CDR3 is CARSLAGVSFF. The CDR3 DNA reads TGTGCCAGAAGCTTGGCTGGGGTTAGCTTCTTC.

The chain recombines TRBV7-6 with TRBJ2-1, with 10 bases lining up with TRBD2. Germline V gives CDR1 SGHVS, CDR2 FNYEAQ. The length of the CDR3 is 19 residues. Trimming cost V 4 bases and J 5 bases; bases outside gene matches: 17. This CDR3 is CASSSPGASGSPGDNEQFF. The DNA for the CDR3 is TGTGCCAGCAGCTCCCCCGGGGCTAGCGGGAGCCCCGGCGACAATGAGCAGTTCTTC.

This clone was detected only once. The chain recombines TRBV19 with TRBJ2-3, with 12 nucleotides matching TRBD2. Germline CDR1 reads LNHDA; CDR2 reads SQIVND (reference sequence). This CDR3 is built from 16 residues. The V segment lost 4 bases and the J segment 7 bases; nucleotides outside the gene matches: 9. Here the CDR3 DNA reads TGTGCCAGTAGTAAAGGACTAGCGGGAATATCATATACGCAGTATTTT. It translates to CASSKGLAGISYTQYF.

As for this clone: Additional DNA sequences in this sample encode the identical CDR3. V usage is TRBV7-9 and J usage is TRBJ2-1; TRBD1 matches at 7 bases. The CDR3 covers 12 residues. Germline CDR1 reads SEHNR; CDR2 reads FQNEAQ (reference sequence). V gave up 5 bases and J gave up 6 bases; unmatched junction bases: 1. CDR3 protein: CASSTGVNEQFF. CDR3 DNA: TGTGCCAGCAGCACAGGGGTCAATGAGCAGTTCTTC.

This clone was seen once. In nucleotides, the CDR3 is TGTGCCAGCAGCTCCAAGGGGTCGGCGGAGCTGTTTTTT. Protein: CASSSKGSAELFF. This chain connects TRBV7-8 to TRBJ2-2, with a tentative D call TRBD1 (5 bases). The CDR3 sequence is 13 residues long. The germline CDR1 and CDR2 sequences are SGHVS and FQNEAQ. V was shortened by 4 bases and J by 10 bases, with 13 bases between the two germline ends.

The rearrangement links TRBV5-1 to TRBJ2-7, with TRBD1 matching 7 bases. Per germline, CDR1 SGHRS and CDR2 YFSETQ. Unmatched junction bases numbered 3, after V lost 0 bases and J lost 3 bases. The CDR3 is made up of 14 amino acids. The CDR3 loop reads CASSLGTGFYEQYF. The CDR3 DNA reads TGCGCCAGCAGCTTGGGGACAGGTTTCTACGAGCAGTACTTC.

The CDR3 DNA reads as TGTGCCAGTAGCCATAATTACAATGAGCAGTTCTTC. It is translated as CASSHNYNEQFF. The rearrangement joins TRBV19 to TRBJ2-1; D unclear. Germline-derived CDR1 and CDR2 are LNHDA and SQIVND (reference sequence). V shed 6 bases and J shed 4 bases, with 7 bases lying between them. CDR3 size: 12 residues.

This rearrangement joins TRBV27 to TRBJ1-3; D is ambiguous. Germline CDR1 MNHEY, CDR2 SMNVEV (reference sequence). This CDR3 is 15 amino acids long. Trimming removed 5 bases from V and 4 bases from J, with 15 bases in between. The CDR3 DNA reads as TGTGCCAGCAGTCGCTCCCCACTAGGCGGAAACACCATATATTTT. This encodes CASSRSPLGGNTIYF.

The V gene is TRBV28, the J gene TRBJ2-3; D unclear. Trimming removed 3 bases from V and 0 bases from J, with 13 bases in between. From germline, CDR1 is MDHEN and CDR2 SYDVKM. This CDR3 is built from 16 residues. The CDR3 sequence is CASSLIGLASTDTQYF. Here the CDR3 DNA reads TGTGCCAGCAGTTTGATAGGGCTCGCTAGCACAGATACGCAGTATTTT.

V and J are TRBV27 and TRBJ2-3; tentatively, D is TRBD1 or TRBD2 (6 bases each). Germline assignment: CDR1 MNHEY and CDR2 SMNVEV (reference sequence). V was trimmed by 4 bases and J by 12 bases, leaving 20 bases between them. This CDR3 is built from 14 residues. The DNA of the CDR3 is TGTGCCAGCAGTTCCCCGGGGGCGGACGGACACCAGTATTTT. Translated, it gives CASSSPGADGHQYF.

V usage is TRBV30 and J usage is TRBJ2-3, with TRBD2 matching over 7 bases. The germline V gene encodes CDR1 GTSNPN and CDR2 SVGIG (reference sequence). V lost 3 bases, J lost 3 bases, and 6 bases stayed unmatched. This CDR3 is built from 14 residues. The CDR3 DNA sequence: TGTGCCTGGAGGGGGGGGTACACGACAGATACGCAGTATTTT. Translation gives CAWRGGYTTDTQYF. The whole variable domain, remainder taken from reference TRBV30 and TRBJ2-3, is SQTIHQWPATLVQPVGSPLSLECTVEGTSNPNLYWYRQAAGRGLQLLFYSVGIGQISSEVPQNLSASRPQDRQFILSSKKLLLSDSGFYLCAWRGGYTTDTQYFGPGTRLTVL.

The CDR3 region has the DNA TGTGCCAGCAGCTTACCTCTCGTGGGGGACAACAGTGGCTACACCTTC. Its protein product is CASSLPLVGDNSGYTF. This chain connects TRBV7-9 to TRBJ1-2; D is possibly TRBD1 (6 bases). V gave up 2 bases and J gave up 7 bases, with 20 bases separating them. The length of the CDR3 is 16 residues. Germline V CDR1 and CDR2: SEHNR, FQNEAQ (reference sequence).